Listed below are T cell receptor beta chains from one sample, sequenced in a study of T cell repertoires in cytomegalovirus infection. These receptors' antigens are unknown. Each CDR3 protein gets one entry after TCRdb re-called the reads with MiXCR. Among hundreds of thousands of distinct CDR3 sequences, 33% were seen once, and the ten largest hold 18%. The sequencing used cultured PBMCs, collected from culture after CMV antigen stimulation. The source of these receptors is a human donor in good health (CMV status not recorded). Some clones in this sample may be carry-over from other donors' samples. Both conserved end residues are trimmed from each CDR3.

V	CDR3
TRBV11-3	ASSLVSAETQY
TRBV6-2/TRBV6-3	ASTQRGMDPGRTSQPQH
TRBV28	ASKQGGWDTQY
TRBV7-2	ASSSLGVHEQF
TRBV12-5	ASGLAGAQGTQY
TRBV28	ASLSGQGRQETQY
TRBV7-9	ASTIGQFEGYT
TRBV7-2	ASSLGLAETQY
TRBV20-1	SARDNDRLGISGYGYT
TRBV7-9	ASSVTGDFWY
TRBV29-1	SVETGPEVNTQY
TRBV23-1	ASSQLPRASRGEQY
TRBV6-2/TRBV6-3	ASSSRTSGGFHSSYNEQF
TRBV20-1	SARIGPDNQPQH
TRBV9	ASSSNGDTQY
TRBV7-2	ASSLSRRQPQH
TRBV7-9	ASSTVAGGNEQY
TRBV7-2	ASSFASGGGHNEQF